Sequencing of this T cell receptor (beta chain) was carried out in a study of beta chain features in type 1 diabetes. About the study: Patients and healthy donors were similar in age, gender and cell yields. General study results and limits: Still unanswered here is whether HLA type influences TCRB rearrangement. Significant though moderate, a shortening of TCRB CDR3s appeared in all four CD4+ subsets of Type 1 diabetes patients.

From germline, CDR1 is SGHRS and CDR2 YFSETQ. CDR3 length: 14 residues. With 0 bases removed from V and 4 bases from J, the gap between germline ends came to 10 bases. Every isolated RNA sample was fully reverse transcribed, so sequencing captured expressed TCRB transcripts. Profiled with immunoSEQ multiplex PCR; TCRdb holds only in-frame clones, not every one. The sample shows under 25,000 clones, 50% of them seen only once. A note on this clone: What it binds is not known.

This clonotype was sampled from a man aged 18 to 35 in good health. This sequence joins TRBV5-1 and TRBJ2-5; D remains ambiguous. Material: stem cell memory CD4+ T cells from blood. CDR3 coding DNA: TGCGCCAGCAGCTTGGGTGCGGTTACAGAGACCCAGTACTTC. It codes for CASSLGAVTETQYF.